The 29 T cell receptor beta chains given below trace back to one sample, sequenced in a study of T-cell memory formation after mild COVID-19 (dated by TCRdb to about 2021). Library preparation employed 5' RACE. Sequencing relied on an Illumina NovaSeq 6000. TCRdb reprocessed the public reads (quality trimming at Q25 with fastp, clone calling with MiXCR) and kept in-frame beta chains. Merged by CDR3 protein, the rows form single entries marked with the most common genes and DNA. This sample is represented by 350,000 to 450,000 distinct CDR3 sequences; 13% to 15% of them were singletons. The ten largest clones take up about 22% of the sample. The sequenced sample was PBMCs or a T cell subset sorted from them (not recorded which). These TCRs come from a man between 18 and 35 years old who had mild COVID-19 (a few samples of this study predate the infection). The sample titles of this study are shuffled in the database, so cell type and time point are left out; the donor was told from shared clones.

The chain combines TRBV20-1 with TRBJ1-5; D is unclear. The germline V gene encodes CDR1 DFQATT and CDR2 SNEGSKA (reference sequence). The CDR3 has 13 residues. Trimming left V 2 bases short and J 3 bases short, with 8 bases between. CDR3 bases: TGCAGTGCTAGAATTAGTGACAATCAGCCCCAGCATTTT. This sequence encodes CSARISDNQPQHF.

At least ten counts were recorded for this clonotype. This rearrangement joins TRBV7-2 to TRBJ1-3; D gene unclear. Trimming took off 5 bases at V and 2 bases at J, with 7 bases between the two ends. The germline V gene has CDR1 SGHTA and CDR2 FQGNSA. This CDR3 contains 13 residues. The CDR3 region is CASSPQAGNTIYF. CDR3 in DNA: TGTGCCAGCAGCCCCCAAGCTGGAAACACCATATATTTT.

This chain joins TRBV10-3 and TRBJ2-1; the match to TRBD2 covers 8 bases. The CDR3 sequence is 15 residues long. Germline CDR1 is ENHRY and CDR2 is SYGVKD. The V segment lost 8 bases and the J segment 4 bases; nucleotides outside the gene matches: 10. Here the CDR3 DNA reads TGTGCCATCCGTAGCCCGGGAGGGACTTACAATGAGCAGTTCTTC. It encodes CAIRSPGGTYNEQFF.

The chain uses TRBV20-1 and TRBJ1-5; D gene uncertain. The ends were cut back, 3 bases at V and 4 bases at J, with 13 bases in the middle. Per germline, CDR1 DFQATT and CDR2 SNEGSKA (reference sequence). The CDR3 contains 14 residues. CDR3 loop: CSARTAGRNQPQHF. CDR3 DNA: TGCAGTGCTAGGACCGCGGGCAGAAATCAGCCCCAGCATTTT.

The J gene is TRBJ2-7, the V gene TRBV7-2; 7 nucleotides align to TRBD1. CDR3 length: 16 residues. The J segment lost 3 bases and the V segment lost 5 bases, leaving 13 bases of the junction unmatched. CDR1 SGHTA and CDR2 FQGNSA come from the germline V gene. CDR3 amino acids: CASSPTPGQIRYEQYF. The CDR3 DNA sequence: TGTGCCAGCAGCCCGACGCCGGGACAGATTCGCTACGAGCAGTACTTC.

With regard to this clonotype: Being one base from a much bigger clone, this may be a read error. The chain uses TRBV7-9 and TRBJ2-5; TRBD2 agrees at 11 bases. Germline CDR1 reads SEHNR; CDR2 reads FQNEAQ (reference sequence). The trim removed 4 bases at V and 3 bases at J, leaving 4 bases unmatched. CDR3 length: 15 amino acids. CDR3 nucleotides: TGTGCCAGCAGCTCGACTAGCGGGGCGGAAGAGACCCAGTACTTC. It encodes CASSSTSGAEETQYF.

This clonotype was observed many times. The CDR3 loop reads CASSELGLGDNEKLFF. Here the CDR3 DNA reads TGCGCCAGCAGCGAGCTTGGCTTGGGGGATAATGAAAAACTGTTTTTT. The rearrangement joins TRBV5-1 to TRBJ1-4; D may be TRBD1 (5 bases). Germline values: CDR1 SGHRS, CDR2 YFSETQ. Trimming stripped 4 bases from V and 4 bases from J, with 17 bases between. The CDR3 contains 16 residues.

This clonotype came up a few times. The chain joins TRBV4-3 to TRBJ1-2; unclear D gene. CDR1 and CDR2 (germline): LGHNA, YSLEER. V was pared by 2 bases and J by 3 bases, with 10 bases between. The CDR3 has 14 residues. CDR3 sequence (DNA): TGCGCCAGCAGCCAACAGGTCCTAGACTATGGCTACACCTTC. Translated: CASSQQVLDYGYTF.

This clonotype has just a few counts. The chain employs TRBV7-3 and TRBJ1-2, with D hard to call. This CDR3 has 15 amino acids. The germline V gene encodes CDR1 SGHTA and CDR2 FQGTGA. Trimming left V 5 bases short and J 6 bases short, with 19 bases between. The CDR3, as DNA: TGTGCCAGCAGCCTCGTGGCTGGGATTGATCATGGCTACACCTTC. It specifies CASSLVAGIDHGYTF.

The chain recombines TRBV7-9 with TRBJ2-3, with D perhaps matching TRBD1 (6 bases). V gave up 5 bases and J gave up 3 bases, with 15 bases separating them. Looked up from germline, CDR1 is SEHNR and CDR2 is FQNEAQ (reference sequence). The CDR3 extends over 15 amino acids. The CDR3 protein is CASSIIARGTDTQYF. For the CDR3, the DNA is TGTGCCAGCAGCATCATAGCGAGGGGGACAGATACGCAGTATTTT.

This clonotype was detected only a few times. CDR3 bases: TGTGCCAGCAGCGTAGGATCACTAGCGGGTTCAGATACGCAGTATTTT. Protein sequence: CASSVGSLAGSDTQYF. This chain joins TRBV9 and TRBJ2-3; 9 bases match TRBD2. The CDR3 length is 16 residues. Per germline, CDR1 SGDLS and CDR2 YYNGEE. Losses at the gene ends were 0 bases for V and 4 bases for J; bases not matched to a gene: 6.

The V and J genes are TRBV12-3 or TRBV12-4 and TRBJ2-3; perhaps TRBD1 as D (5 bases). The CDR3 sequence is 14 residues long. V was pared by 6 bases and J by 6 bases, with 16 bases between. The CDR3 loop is CASSPAGLLDTQYF. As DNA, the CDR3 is TGTGCCAGCAGCCCGGCAGGGCTTTTGGATACGCAGTATTTT.

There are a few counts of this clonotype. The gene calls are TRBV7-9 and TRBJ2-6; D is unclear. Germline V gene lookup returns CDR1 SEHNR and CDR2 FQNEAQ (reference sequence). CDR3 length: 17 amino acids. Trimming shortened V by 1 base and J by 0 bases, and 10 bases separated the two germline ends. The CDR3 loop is CASSLGENYSGANVLTF. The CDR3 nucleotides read TGTGCCAGCAGCTTAGGGGAAAACTACTCTGGGGCCAACGTCCTGACTTTC.

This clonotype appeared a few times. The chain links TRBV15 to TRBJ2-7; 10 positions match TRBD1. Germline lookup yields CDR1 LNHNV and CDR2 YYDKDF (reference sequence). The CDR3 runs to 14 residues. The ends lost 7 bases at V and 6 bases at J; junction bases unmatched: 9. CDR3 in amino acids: CATKRHGTGVEQYF. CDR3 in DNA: TGTGCCACCAAACGACACGGGACAGGGGTCGAGCAGTACTTC.

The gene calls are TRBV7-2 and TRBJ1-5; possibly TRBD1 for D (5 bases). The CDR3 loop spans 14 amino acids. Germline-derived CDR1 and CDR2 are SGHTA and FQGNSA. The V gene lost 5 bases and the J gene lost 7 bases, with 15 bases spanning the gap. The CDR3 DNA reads TGTGCCAGCAGCGCCAATAGGGGAGAGCAGCCCCAGCATTTT. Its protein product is CASSANRGEQPQHF.

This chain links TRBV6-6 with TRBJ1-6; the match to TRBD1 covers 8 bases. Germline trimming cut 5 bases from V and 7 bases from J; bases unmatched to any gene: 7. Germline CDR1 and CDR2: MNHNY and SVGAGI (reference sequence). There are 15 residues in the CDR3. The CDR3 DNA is TGTGCCAGCAGTCCAATGACAGGGGCAAATTCACCCCTCCACTTT. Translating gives CASSPMTGANSPLHF.

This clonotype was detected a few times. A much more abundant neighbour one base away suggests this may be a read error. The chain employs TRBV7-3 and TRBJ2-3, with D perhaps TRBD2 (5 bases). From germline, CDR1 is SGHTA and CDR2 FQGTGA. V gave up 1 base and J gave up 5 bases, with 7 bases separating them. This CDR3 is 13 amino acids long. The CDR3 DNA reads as TGTGCCAGCAGCTTAAGCGAGGGAGATACGCAGTATTTT. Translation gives CASSLSEGDTQYF.

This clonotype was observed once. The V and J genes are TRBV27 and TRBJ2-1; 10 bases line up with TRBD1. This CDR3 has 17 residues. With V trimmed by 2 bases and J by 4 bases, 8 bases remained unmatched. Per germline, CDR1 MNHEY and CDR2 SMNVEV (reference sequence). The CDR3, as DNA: TGTGCCAGCAGTTTAGGGACAGGGGCCCGACTATACAATGAGCAGTTCTTC. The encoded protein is CASSLGTGARLYNEQFF.

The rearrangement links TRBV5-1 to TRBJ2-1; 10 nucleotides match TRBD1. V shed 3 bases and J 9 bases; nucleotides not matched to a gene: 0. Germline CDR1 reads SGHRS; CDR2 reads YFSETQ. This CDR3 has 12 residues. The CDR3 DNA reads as TGCGCCAGCAGCTGGACAGGGGGTGAGCAGTTCTTC. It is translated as CASSWTGGEQFF.

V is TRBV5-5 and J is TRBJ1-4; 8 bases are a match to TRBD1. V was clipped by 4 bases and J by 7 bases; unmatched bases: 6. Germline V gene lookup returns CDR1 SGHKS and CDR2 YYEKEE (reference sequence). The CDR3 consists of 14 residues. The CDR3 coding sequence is TGTGCCAGCAGCCTGACAGGGGAGGCTGAAAAACTGTTTTTT. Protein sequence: CASSLTGEAEKLFF.

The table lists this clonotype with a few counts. The CDR3 bases are TGTGCCAGCAGTGAATCCCGGAGCGGGCTTGGGGGCTACACCTTC. Residues: CASSESRSGLGGYTF. The chain couples TRBV6-1 to TRBJ1-2; D is unclear. This CDR3 comprises 15 residues. The germline V gene has CDR1 MNHNS and CDR2 SASEGT. Trimming pared 2 bases from V and 8 bases from J, leaving 18 bases between.

CDR3 in DNA: TGCGCCAGCCGAAGGACTAGCGGGGGGCCTTACAATGAGCAGTTCTTC. This sequence encodes CASRRTSGGPYNEQFF. V and J are TRBV5-1 and TRBJ2-1, with TRBD2 matching over 14 bases. Trimming at V came to 7 bases and at J to 4 bases, leaving 7 bases not matched to a gene. The CDR3 covers 16 residues. CDR1 and CDR2 (germline): SGHRS, YFSETQ.

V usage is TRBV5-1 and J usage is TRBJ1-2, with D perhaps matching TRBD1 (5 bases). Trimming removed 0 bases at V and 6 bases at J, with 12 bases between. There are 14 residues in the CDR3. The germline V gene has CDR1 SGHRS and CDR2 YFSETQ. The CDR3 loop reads CASSLGGTRNGYTF. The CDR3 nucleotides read TGCGCCAGCAGCTTGGGAGGGACGCGAAATGGCTACACCTTC.

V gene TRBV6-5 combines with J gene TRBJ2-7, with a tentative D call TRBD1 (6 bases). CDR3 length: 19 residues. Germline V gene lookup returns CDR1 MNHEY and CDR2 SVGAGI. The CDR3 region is CACSYGRTANDRSSYEQYV. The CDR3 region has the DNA TGTGCCTGCAGTTACGGACGCACCGCAAATGACAGGAGCTCCTACGAGCAGTACGTC.

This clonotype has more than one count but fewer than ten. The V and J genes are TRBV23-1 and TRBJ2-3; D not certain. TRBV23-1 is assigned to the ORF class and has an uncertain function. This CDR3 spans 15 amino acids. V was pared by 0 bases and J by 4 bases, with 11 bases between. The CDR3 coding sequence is TGCGCCAGCAGTCAATCCCCCTCAGAGGCAGATACGCAGTATTTT. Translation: CASSQSPSEADTQYF.

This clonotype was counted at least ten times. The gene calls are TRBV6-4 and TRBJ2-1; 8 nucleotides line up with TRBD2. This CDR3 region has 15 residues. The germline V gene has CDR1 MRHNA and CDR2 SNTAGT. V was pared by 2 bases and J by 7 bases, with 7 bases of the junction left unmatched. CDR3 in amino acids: CASSDDGGARNEQFF. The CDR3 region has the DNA TGTGCCAGCAGTGACGACGGGGGGGCCCGAAATGAGCAGTTCTTC.

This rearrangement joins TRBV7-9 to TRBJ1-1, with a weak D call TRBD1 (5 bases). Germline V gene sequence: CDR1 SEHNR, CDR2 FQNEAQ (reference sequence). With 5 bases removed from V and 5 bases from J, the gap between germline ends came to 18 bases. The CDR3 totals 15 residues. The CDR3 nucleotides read TGTGCCAGCAGCCACTGGACACGACGGCTGACTGAAGCTTTCTTT. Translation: CASSHWTRRLTEAFF.

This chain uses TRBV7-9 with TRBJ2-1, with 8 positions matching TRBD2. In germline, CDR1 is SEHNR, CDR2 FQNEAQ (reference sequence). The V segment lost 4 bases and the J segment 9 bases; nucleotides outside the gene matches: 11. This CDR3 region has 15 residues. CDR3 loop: CASSSLSGGWGEQFF. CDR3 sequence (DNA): TGTGCCAGCAGCTCCCTGAGCGGGGGTTGGGGTGAGCAGTTCTTC.

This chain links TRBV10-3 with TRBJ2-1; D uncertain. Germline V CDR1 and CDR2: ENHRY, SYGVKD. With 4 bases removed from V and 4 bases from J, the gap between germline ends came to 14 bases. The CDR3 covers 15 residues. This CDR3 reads CAISVGFGEYNEQFF. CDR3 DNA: TGTGCCATCAGTGTCGGGTTTGGGGAATACAATGAGCAGTTCTTC.